This TCR beta chain was sequenced during a study of cytomegalovirus exposure and HLA in healthy donors. Points from the study as a whole: In a later analysis, DRB1 alleles had the most associated TCRs; HLA-C alleles the fewest. There were a few CMV-associated chains whose specificity for CMV antigens was confirmed in vitro. TRBV6-2, TRBV6-3 and some other V segments were excluded as indistinguishable. Serostatus for CMV was the only available immune exposure information.

The study ran its PCR with 60 Vbeta and 13 Jbeta primers. TCRdb's copy holds only in-frame clones and misses some; the assay was immunoSEQ multiplex PCR. The sample holds about 160,000 clones; over 60% are singletons and the top ten take just over 3%. About this clone itself: The antigen remains unidentified.

This CDR3 spans 17 amino acids. CDR1 SEHNR and CDR2 FQNEAQ come from the germline V gene (reference sequence). The V and J ends lost 8 bases and 0 bases respectively, with 19 bases between them. This TCR came from a woman between 40 and 50 years old in good health and CMV-seronegative. V gene TRBV7-9 combines with J gene TRBJ2-2; the D gene is possibly TRBD1 (6 bases). Sequenced: PBMCs. The chain's CDR3 is CASGRYADSTNTGELFF. In nucleotides, the CDR3 is TGTGCCAGCGGTCGGTATGCGGACAGCACGAACACCGGGGAGCTGTTTTTT.